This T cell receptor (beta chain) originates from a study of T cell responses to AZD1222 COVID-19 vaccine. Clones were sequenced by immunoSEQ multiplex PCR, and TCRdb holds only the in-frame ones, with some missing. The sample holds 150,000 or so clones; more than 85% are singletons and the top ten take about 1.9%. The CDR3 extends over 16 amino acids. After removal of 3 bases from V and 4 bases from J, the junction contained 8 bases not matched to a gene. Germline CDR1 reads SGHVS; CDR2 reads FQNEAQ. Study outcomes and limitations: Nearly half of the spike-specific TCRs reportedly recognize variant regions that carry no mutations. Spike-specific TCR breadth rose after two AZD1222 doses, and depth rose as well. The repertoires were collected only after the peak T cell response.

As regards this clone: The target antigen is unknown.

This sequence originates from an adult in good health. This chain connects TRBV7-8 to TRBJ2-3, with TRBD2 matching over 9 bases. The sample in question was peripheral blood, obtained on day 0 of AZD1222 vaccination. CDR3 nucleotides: TGTGCCAGCAGCTTCCAAGCGGGAGGCATTCCAGATACGCAGTATTTT. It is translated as CASSFQAGGIPDTQYF.